This entry features one TCR delta chain sequence. A far larger clone is a single base away, which makes a read error likely. It is unclear where the CDR3 begins or ends on the DNA, so no DNA is shown, and the CDR3 is as TCRdb lists it. This sample was taken from a study of DNA immune sequencing with unique molecular identifiers. The CDR3 length equals 25 residues, ends included. Germline V gene sequence: CDR1 NSMFDY, CDR2 ISSIKDK. All 8 TRDV and 4 TRDJ genes were targeted in 32-plex amplification of genomic DNA. The library had 12-nucleotide UMIs introduced over 3 barcoding cycles, then a second adapter PCR. TCRdb applied CATT to the multiplex PCR reads for clone calling. In the table there are some 2,500 delta-chain clones, 13% to 15% of which are singletons.

The specimen was gamma-delta T cells from PBMCs. The J gene was not called, though the V gene is TRAV29/DV5; the DNA was not used to check the table's D call, TRDD3. This TCR derives from a human donor in good health. The CDR3 here is CSVLLCSKRPHTGGHATMYTDKLIF.